In this sample, the clone carrying this TCR beta chain turned up a few times. Its antigen is as yet unknown. The CDR3 has 12 amino acids. Trimming left V 7 bases short and J 5 bases short, with 11 bases between. Germline V gene sequence: CDR1 MNHNY, CDR2 SVGAGI (reference sequence). This record comes from a study of T-cell memory formation after mild COVID-19. The wider study: The two donors had largely donor-specific TCR clusters.

Whole-study findings and limits: Day 15 to 85 contractors were CD4/CD8 balanced; later expanders leaned CD4+.

From 5'RACE with constant-segment primers came TCR alpha and TCR beta cDNA libraries that carried sample barcodes and UMIs. TCRdb called the 5' RACE reads again in MiXCR, with one record for every CDR3 protein. In the table there are a few hundred thousand distinct CDR3 sequences, roughly 20% of which are singletons. What was sequenced was PBMCs or a T cell subset sorted from them (not recorded which). This chain joins TRBV6-6 and TRBJ2-5; either TRBD1 or TRBD2 may fit D (5 bases each). The sequence was collected from an adult woman who had mild COVID-19 (a few samples of this study predate the infection). Cell type and time point are not known. The CDR3 DNA sequence: TGTGCCAGCATGAGGGGTGGCGAGACCCAGTACTTC. Translation: CASMRGGETQYF.